The clone carrying this T cell receptor beta chain has at least ten counts. RNA transcripts yielded amplified TCR beta CDR3 regions. HTBI-primed first-round RT-PCR preceded second-round multiplex PCR. TCRdb processed the multiplex PCR reads anew with MiXCR; each CDR3 protein has one entry. Among roughly 600,000 distinct CDR3 sequences listed, less than 45% were seen once. The sample is drawn from a study of Graves' ophthalmopathy and Graves' hyperthyroidism. Looked up from germline, CDR1 is SNHLY and CDR2 is FYNNEI. Between the trimmed V and J ends, which lost 4 bases and 0 bases, there was a span of 15 bases. The CDR3 spans 16 residues.

The V gene is TRBV2, the J gene TRBJ1-1; tentative D call: TRBD1 (5 bases). This receptor was obtained from an adult man with Graves' hyperthyroidism. The sample comprised peripheral blood or thyroid tissue (not recorded which). CDR3: CASSGPAGRVNTEAFF. CDR3 nucleotides: TGTGCCAGCAGTGGCCCCGCAGGCAGGGTGAACACTGAAGCTTTCTTT.